One sample yielded the 30 T cell receptor beta chains listed below, sequenced in a study of T cell clonality in common variable immunodeficiency. The assay was immunoSEQ multiplex PCR, and TCRdb's table has in-frame clones only and misses some. Listed for the sample are 35,000 to 55,000 clones, none seen a single time. Sequenced input: peripheral blood mononuclear cells. The receptors were sampled from a person aged 18 to 70 in good health.

The sample holds many counts of this clone. The covered CDR3 bases are TGTGCCAGCAGCTTAGAGGGCCGCAGGGGAGAGACC. As protein: CASSLEGRRGET. The CDR3 as a whole reads CASSLEGRRGETQYF. This chain uses TRBV11-2 with TRBJ2-5; perhaps TRBD1 as D (6 bases). The CDR3 end lies 3 residues beyond the end of the read and is filled in from the germline J gene. V lost 0 bases to trimming and J lost 4 bases, with 12 bases between them. The CDR3 runs to 15 residues. Germline lookup yields CDR1 SGHAT and CDR2 FQNNGV.

This clone was seen ten or more times. The read terminates 3 residues ahead of where the CDR3 ends, so the germline J gene completes it. The chain carries TRBV19 and TRBJ2-7, with a possible D match to TRBD1 (6 bases). This CDR3 spans 15 amino acids. Germline CDR1 and CDR2: LNHDA and SQIVND (reference sequence). The ends were cut back, 3 bases at V and 3 bases at J, with 15 bases in the middle. The sequenced CDR3 bases are TGTGCCAGTAGTATCCGAGAACAGGGACACTACGAG. Translation: CASSIREQGHYE. The CDR3 in its entirety is CASSIREQGHYEQYF.

This clone came up many times. Other DNA sequences in this specimen translate into the identical CDR3. The CDR3 spells CSARATLAGGPGTGELFF. The covered CDR3 bases are TGCAGTGCTAGAGCCACGCTAGCGGGAGGGCCCGGAACCGGGGAG. The rearrangement links TRBV20-1 to TRBJ2-2, with 12 nucleotides matching TRBD2. Read data end 3 residues before the CDR3 end; the end is taken from the germline J gene. The junction had 11 bases not matched to a gene; V was cut back by 1 base and J by 5 bases. This CDR3 contains 18 residues. In germline, CDR1 is DFQATT, CDR2 SNEGSKA (reference sequence).

This clone was seen many times. The read comes to an end 3 residues before the CDR3 does, leaving the germline J gene to fill in the end. This chain uses TRBV4-1 with TRBJ2-7; TRBD2 matches 8 bases. Trimming at V came to 0 bases and at J to 0 bases, leaving 10 bases not matched to a gene. Germline CDR1 is MGHRA and CDR2 is YSYEKL. The CDR3 spans 18 residues. Here the CDR3 reads CASSQESEAGALSYEQYF. CDR3 DNA, as far as it was read: TGCGCCAGCAGCCAAGAATCGGAAGCGGGGGCACTCTCCTACGAG.

This clone showed up many times. The CDR3 extends 3 residues past the end of the read, so its final part is completed from the germline J gene. The V gene is TRBV19, the J gene TRBJ1-4, with TRBD1 matching over 11 bases. Trimming took 5 bases from V and 7 from J; bases not matched to a gene: 6. The CDR3 loop spans 15 amino acids. Germline V gives CDR1 LNHDA, CDR2 SQIVND (reference sequence). The CDR3 DNA, read in part, is TGTGCCAGTAGTTCACCGGACAGGGGGCTTGAAAAA. Amino acids: CASSSPDRGLEK. The full CDR3 protein reads CASSSPDRGLEKLFF.

The sample holds many counts of this clone. The read halts 3 residues ahead of the CDR3 end, with the missing end drawn from the germline J gene. The J gene is TRBJ1-3, the V gene TRBV5-4; TRBD1 agrees at 9 bases. Germline lookup yields CDR1 SGHNT and CDR2 YYREEE (reference sequence). The CDR3 has 14 amino acids. The trim removed 4 bases at V and 2 bases at J, leaving 1 base unmatched. The CDR3 bases that were read are TGTGCCAGCAGCCGGACAGGGGCTGGAAACACC. Translating gives CASSRTGAGNT. The CDR3 reads in full as CASSRTGAGNTIYF.

In its sample, this clone was seen a few times. The observed sequence ends 3 residues before the CDR3 terminus, with the missing tail filled in from the germline J gene. J is TRBJ1-1 and V is TRBV19; 8 bases map to TRBD1. The V gene's germline CDR1 is LNHDA and CDR2 SQIVND (reference sequence). This CDR3 spans 14 amino acids. V lost 6 bases, J lost 1 base, and 4 bases stayed unmatched. CDR3 sequence reads: CASRGQAPNTEAFF. The CDR3 DNA, read in part, is TGTGCCAGTAGGGGACAGGCGCCGAACACTGAA.

This clone was picked up many times. The read stops 3 residues short of the end of the CDR3; the missing end is completed from the germline J gene. The chain combines TRBV7-3 with TRBJ2-1; 10 nucleotides line up with TRBD2. V dropped 0 bases and J dropped 4; count of bases not matched to a gene: 3. Germline V gene data show CDR1 as SGHTA and CDR2 as FQGTGA. The CDR3 totals 16 residues. The CDR3 bases that were read are TGTGCCAGCAGCTTAACTCGGACTAGCGGATACAATGAG. Translation gives CASSLTRTSGYNE. The entire CDR3 reads CASSLTRTSGYNEQFF.

This clone was found many times. The CDR3 end is not reached by the read, which stops 3 residues before it; the germline J gene fills it in. This rearrangement joins TRBV12-3 or TRBV12-4 to TRBJ2-5, with TRBD1 as a possible D gene (5 bases). This CDR3 spans 14 amino acids. V shed 3 bases and J shed 1 base, with 9 bases lying between them. CDR3 DNA (partial): TGTGCCAGCAGTTTGAATCAGGGCCAAGAGACC. Translated, it gives CASSLNQGQET. The whole CDR3 protein is CASSLNQGQETQYF.

The sample holds many counts of this clone. From the germline J gene comes the end of the CDR3, since the read stops 3 residues before it. The chain combines TRBV20-1 with TRBJ2-6; 7 bases fit TRBD2. CDR3 size: 15 residues. The J segment lost 2 bases and the V segment lost 6 bases, leaving 7 bases of the junction unmatched. CDR1 and CDR2 (germline): DFQATT, SNEGSKA (reference sequence). The CDR3 DNA, read in part, is TGCAGTGCGTCAGGACTAGTGGCTGGGGCCAACGTC. Its translation: CSASGLVAGANV. The whole CDR3 region reads CSASGLVAGANVLTF.

About this clone: The CDR3 end falls 3 residues outside the read, so it is completed with the germline J gene. The chain couples TRBV2 to TRBJ2-5; 13 positions agree with TRBD2. Germline loops: CDR1 SNHLY, CDR2 FYNNEI. Trimming cost V 5 bases and J 2 bases; bases outside gene matches: 5. The CDR3 contains 16 residues. CDR3 DNA, as far as it was read: TGTGCCAGCAGTCCCACTAGCGGGAGGGGTCAAGAGACC. Its protein is CASSPTSGRGQET. The whole CDR3 region reads CASSPTSGRGQETQYF.

This clone was recorded at least ten times. The sequenced fragment ends 3 residues before the CDR3 boundary, so the rest is inferred from the germline J gene. J is TRBJ1-1 and V is TRBV7-3; 7 positions match TRBD1. CDR3 length equals 16 residues. The V gene end was trimmed by 5 bases and the J gene end by 2 bases; junction bases not matched to a gene: 11. Looked up from germline, CDR1 is SGHTA and CDR2 is FQGTGA. The CDR3 sequence is CASSPRRTGINTEAFF. The sequenced part of the CDR3 DNA is TGTGCCAGCAGCCCCCGACGGACAGGAATAAACACTGAA.

This clone was found many times. The read halts 3 residues ahead of the CDR3 end, with the missing end drawn from the germline J gene. The V and J genes are TRBV7-8 and TRBJ2-1; 8 nucleotides agree with TRBD1. The germline gives CDR1 SGHVS, CDR2 FQNEAQ. The CDR3 covers 15 residues. V shed 3 bases, J shed 4 bases, and the junction held 5 bases outside the gene matches. CDR3 residues: CASSFPGQVYNEQFF. The part of the CDR3 DNA that was read is TGTGCCAGCAGCTTTCCGGGACAGGTATACAATGAG.

This clone has at least ten counts. The CDR3 end falls 3 residues outside the read, so it is completed with the germline J gene. The chain is built from TRBV7-9 and TRBJ1-5; possibly TRBD1 for D (5 bases). V was clipped by 1 base and J by 7 bases, with 11 bases between them. The CDR3 is 14 residues long. Per the germline V gene, CDR1 is SEHNR and CDR2 is FQNEAQ (reference sequence). The CDR3 loop is CASSLGREGQPQHF. The covered CDR3 bases are TGTGCCAGCAGCTTAGGGCGAGAGGGGCAGCCC.

At least ten counts were recorded for this clone. The read gets to within 3 residues of the CDR3 end, and the germline J gene fills in the rest. J is TRBJ1-2 and V is TRBV19; D is unclear. The CDR3 is 12 amino acids. Germline CDR1 reads LNHDA; CDR2 reads SQIVND (reference sequence). This chain's CDR3 is CASSIPQAGYTF. Incomplete CDR3 DNA: TGTGCCAGTAGTATCCCTCAGGCGGGC.

In this sample, this clone is medium-sized (0.01 to 0.1%). From the germline J gene comes the end of the CDR3, since the read stops 3 residues before it. The genes are TRBV6-2 or TRBV6-3 and TRBJ1-2; D remains unclear. V was shortened by 5 bases and J by 3 bases, with 4 bases between the two germline ends. CDR3 size: 11 residues. The germline V gene has CDR1 MNHEY and CDR2 SVGEGT. This chain's CDR3 is CASSIDYGYTF. CDR3 DNA, as far as it was read: TGTGCCAGCAGTATCGACTATGGC.

This clone was found many times. The read finishes 3 residues shy of the CDR3 end, and the germline J gene is used to complete it. V gene TRBV7-8 combines with J gene TRBJ1-2; D might be TRBD1 (5 bases). Germline CDR1 reads SGHVS; CDR2 reads FQNEAQ. The CDR3 is made up of 15 amino acids. Trimming removed 2 bases at V and 0 bases at J, with 10 bases between. CDR3 DNA, as far as it was read: TGTGCCAGCAGCTTAATGGGGGGATCTAACTATGGC. Its protein product is CASSLMGGSNYG. In full, the CDR3 reads CASSLMGGSNYGYTF.

This clone came up many times. With the read ending 3 residues before the CDR3 end, the germline J gene is used to fill in that end. The chain employs TRBV30 and TRBJ2-2; D possibly corresponds to TRBD1 (6 bases). V lost 4 bases to trimming and J lost 6 bases, with 15 bases between them. The CDR3 is made up of 14 amino acids. The germline V gene has CDR1 GTSNPN and CDR2 SVGIG (reference sequence). CDR3 DNA (partial): TGTGCCTGGACCCCGACAGGAGGTGCCGGGGAG. Residues: CAWTPTGGAGE. The whole CDR3 protein reads CAWTPTGGAGELFF.

This clone was counted many times. Sequencing ends 3 residues short of the CDR3 end; the germline J gene provides the rest. The chain links TRBV5-4 to TRBJ2-7, with 8 bases lining up with TRBD2. In germline, CDR1 is SGHNT, CDR2 YYREEE (reference sequence). The CDR3 has 15 amino acids. With 0 bases clipped from V and 5 bases from J, the junction kept 7 bases outside the gene matches. The CDR3 spells CASSLAGGRRNEQYF. The sequenced part of the CDR3 DNA is TGTGCCAGCAGCTTGGCGGGGGGGCGCCGGAACGAG.

This clone was counted at least ten times. The missing CDR3 end, 3 residues past where the read stops, is filled in from the germline J gene. The chain couples TRBV7-2 to TRBJ2-1, with 16 bases lining up with TRBD2. Trimming removed 0 bases from V and 9 bases from J; junction bases left unmatched: 8. This CDR3 spans 18 amino acids. The germline CDR1 and CDR2 sequences are SGHTA and FQGNSA. CDR3 DNA (partial): TGTGCCAGCAGCTTAGCATCCGGGACTAGCGGGGGGGCGGGTGAG. It yields the protein CASSLASGTSGGAGE. The CDR3 reads in full as CASSLASGTSGGAGEQFF.

Many counts were recorded for this clone. The read terminates 3 residues ahead of where the CDR3 ends, so the germline J gene completes it. The chain couples TRBV20-1 to TRBJ2-1; 7 nucleotides line up with TRBD1. J gave up 0 bases and V 5 bases, and 13 bases lay outside the gene matches. The CDR3 spans 17 residues. Germline CDR1 DFQATT, CDR2 SNEGSKA (reference sequence). The CDR3 here is CSAWGQTRRFSYNEQFF. CDR3 bases read: TGCAGTGCTTGGGGACAGACCCGCAGATTCTCCTACAATGAG.

There are many counts of this clone. The sequence runs out 3 residues before the end of the CDR3; the remainder is reconstructed from the germline J gene. The chain couples TRBV30 to TRBJ1-4, with a possible D match to TRBD1 (5 bases). Germline CDR1 is GTSNPN and CDR2 is SVGIG (reference sequence). Trimming took off 4 bases at V and 8 bases at J, with 11 bases between the two ends. The CDR3 runs to 12 residues. CDR3 residues: CAWNGGVEKLFF. The part of the CDR3 DNA that was read is TGTGCCTGGAATGGAGGGGTCGAAAAA.

The sample holds many counts of this clone. The sequenced fragment ends 3 residues before the CDR3 boundary, so the rest is inferred from the germline J gene. The chain combines TRBV20-1 with TRBJ1-2, with D uncertain. The CDR3 covers 17 residues. Trimming removed 4 bases at V and 0 bases at J, with 21 bases between. CDR1 is DFQATT, CDR2 SNEGSKA, per germline (reference sequence). The covered CDR3 bases are TGCAGTGCTACCGACGTGACAAAGGCACTGGCTAACTATGGC. It is translated as CSATDVTKALANYG. The whole CDR3 sequence reads CSATDVTKALANYGYTF.

This clone has ten or more counts. Coverage ceases 3 residues before the CDR3 finishes, and the germline J gene fills in the end. This chain links TRBV29-1 with TRBJ2-7; maybe TRBD1 (6 bases). The CDR3 is 13 amino acids. V was pared by 5 bases and J by 3 bases, with 14 bases between. Germline V CDR1 and CDR2: SQVTM, ANQGSEA. CDR3 DNA (partial): TGCAGCGTTCGGTCAGGGGACAACTACGAG. Translated: CSVRSGDNYE. The CDR3 in its entirety is CSVRSGDNYEQYF.

Regarding this clone: The CDR3 is cut off 3 residues early in the read; its end comes from the germline J gene. The rearrangement uses TRBV10-2 and TRBJ2-3; TRBD2 matches at 8 bases. This CDR3 contains 16 residues. Per the germline V gene, CDR1 is WSHSY and CDR2 is SAAADI. The V and J ends lost 6 bases and 5 bases, in that order; junction bases with no gene match: 13. Incomplete CDR3 DNA: TGCGCCAGCAGCGAAGGAACTAGCGGACCTTTAGATACG. It yields the protein CASSEGTSGPLDT. Given in full, the CDR3 is CASSEGTSGPLDTQYF.

There are many counts of this clone. The CDR3 extends 3 residues past the end of the read, so its final part is completed from the germline J gene. The chain employs TRBV6-4 and TRBJ2-2, with TRBD1 as a possible D gene (6 bases). CDR1 and CDR2 from the germline V gene are MRHNA and SNTAGT. The CDR3 is 15 amino acids. V gave up 6 bases and J gave up 6 bases, with 17 bases separating them. The CDR3 loop reads CASRLQGTGAGELFF. CDR3 DNA (partial): TGTGCCAGCAGATTACAGGGCACCGGGGCCGGGGAG.

This clone was seen repeatedly, ten times or more. The read terminates 3 residues ahead of where the CDR3 ends, so the germline J gene completes it. The V call is TRBV5-1, the J call TRBJ2-2; 10 positions agree with TRBD2. Trimming removed 3 bases from V and 0 bases from J; junction bases left unmatched: 2. Germline assignment: CDR1 SGHRS and CDR2 YFSETQ. The CDR3 totals 16 residues. Partial CDR3 DNA: TGCGCCAGCAGCTCGACTAGCGGGTCGAACACCGGGGAG. Protein product: CASSSTSGSNTGE. The whole CDR3 sequence reads CASSSTSGSNTGELFF.

This clone was picked up many times. The read terminates 3 residues ahead of where the CDR3 ends, so the germline J gene completes it. The chain is built from TRBV24-1 and TRBJ1-6; D possibly corresponds to TRBD1 (5 bases). Trimming took off 7 bases at V and 6 bases at J, with 12 bases between the two ends. The CDR3 runs 14 residues. The germline V gene encodes CDR1 KGHDR and CDR2 SFDVKD. The CDR3 DNA, read in part, is TGTGCCACCAGCGAAGACAGTCCTAATTCACCC. This gives the protein CATSEDSPNSP. The CDR3, in full, reads CATSEDSPNSPLHF.

This clone was seen ten or more times. The DNA ends 3 residues before the CDR3 does, and the rest of the CDR3 is filled in from the germline J gene. The V and J genes are TRBV7-3 and TRBJ2-1; 10 nucleotides line up with TRBD2. Looked up from germline, CDR1 is SGHTA and CDR2 is FQGTGA. Trimming removed 1 base from V and 7 bases from J; junction bases left unmatched: 7. This CDR3 region has 16 residues. The chain's CDR3 is CASSLSTSGIQNEQFF. Partial CDR3 DNA: TGTGCCAGCAGCTTAAGCACTAGCGGGATTCAAAATGAG.

This clone was found many times. The CDR3 end lies 3 residues beyond the end of the read and is filled in from the germline J gene. The chain carries TRBV2 and TRBJ2-3, with 10 bases that match TRBD1. Per germline, CDR1 SNHLY and CDR2 FYNNEI. The CDR3 spans 16 residues. V was clipped by 3 bases and J by 4 bases; unmatched bases: 7. The covered CDR3 bases are TGTGCCAGCAGTGATTTGGCGGGACAGGGGTCAGATACG. This gives the protein CASSDLAGQGSDT. The complete CDR3 protein is CASSDLAGQGSDTQYF.